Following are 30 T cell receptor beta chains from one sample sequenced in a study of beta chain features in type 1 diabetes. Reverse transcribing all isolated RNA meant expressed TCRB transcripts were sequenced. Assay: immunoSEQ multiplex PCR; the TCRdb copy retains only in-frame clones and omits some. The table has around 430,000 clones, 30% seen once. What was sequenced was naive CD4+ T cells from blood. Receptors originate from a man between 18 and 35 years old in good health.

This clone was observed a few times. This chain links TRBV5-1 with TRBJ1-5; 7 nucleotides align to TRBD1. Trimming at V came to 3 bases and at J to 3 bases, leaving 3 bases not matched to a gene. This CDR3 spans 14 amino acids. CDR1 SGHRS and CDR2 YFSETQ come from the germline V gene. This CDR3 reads CASSSGQNNQPQHF. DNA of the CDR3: TGCGCCAGCAGCTCGGGACAGAACAATCAGCCCCAGCATTTT.

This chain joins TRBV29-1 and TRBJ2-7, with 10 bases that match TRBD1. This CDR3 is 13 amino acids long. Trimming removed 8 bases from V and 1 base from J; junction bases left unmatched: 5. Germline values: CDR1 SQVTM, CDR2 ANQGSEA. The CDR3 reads CSPGQGESYEQYF. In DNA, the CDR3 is TGCAGCCCCGGACAGGGGGAGTCCTACGAGCAGTACTTC.

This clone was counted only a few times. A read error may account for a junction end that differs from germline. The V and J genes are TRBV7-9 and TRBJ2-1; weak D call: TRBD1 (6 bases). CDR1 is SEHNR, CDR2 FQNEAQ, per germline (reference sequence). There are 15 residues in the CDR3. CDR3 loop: CASSQGGSAHNEQFF. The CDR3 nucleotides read TGCGCCAGCAGCCAAGGGGGTAGCGCCCACAATGAGCAGTTCTTC.

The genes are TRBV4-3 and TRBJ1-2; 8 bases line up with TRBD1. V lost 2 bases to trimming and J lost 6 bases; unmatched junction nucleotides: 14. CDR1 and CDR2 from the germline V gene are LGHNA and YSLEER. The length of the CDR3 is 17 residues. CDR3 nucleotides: TGCGCCAGCAGCCAATACCCCATTGGGGGACAGGAACATGGCTACACCTTC. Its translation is CASSQYPIGGQEHGYTF.

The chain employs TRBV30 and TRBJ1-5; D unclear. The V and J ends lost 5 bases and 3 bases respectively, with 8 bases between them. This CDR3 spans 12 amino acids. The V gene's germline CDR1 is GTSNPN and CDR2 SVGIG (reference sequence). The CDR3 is CAWGLVNQPQHF. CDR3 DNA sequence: TGTGCCTGGGGACTGGTCAATCAGCCCCAGCATTTT.

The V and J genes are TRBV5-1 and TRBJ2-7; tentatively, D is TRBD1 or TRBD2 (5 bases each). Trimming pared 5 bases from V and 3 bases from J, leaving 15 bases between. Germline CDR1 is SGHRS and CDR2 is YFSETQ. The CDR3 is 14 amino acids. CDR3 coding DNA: TGCGCCAGCAGGAGGGGCGAGGTGGGCTACGAGCAGTACTTC. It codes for CASRRGEVGYEQYF.

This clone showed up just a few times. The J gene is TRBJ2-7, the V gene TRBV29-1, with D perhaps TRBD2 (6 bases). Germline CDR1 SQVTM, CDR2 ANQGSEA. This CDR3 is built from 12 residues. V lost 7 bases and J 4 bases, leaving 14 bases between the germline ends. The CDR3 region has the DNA TGCAGCGCCGGAGGGCAGGGATACGAGCAGTACTTC. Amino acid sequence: CSAGGQGYEQYF.

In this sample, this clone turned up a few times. The CDR3 reads CAWSAVRVETEAFF. Written as DNA, the CDR3 is TGTGCCTGGAGTGCCGTCCGGGTTGAGACTGAAGCTTTCTTT. This rearrangement joins TRBV30 to TRBJ1-1; D is unclear. The V gene's germline CDR1 is GTSNPN and CDR2 SVGIG (reference sequence). Trimming removed 1 base at V and 5 bases at J, with 14 bases between. CDR3 length equals 14 residues.

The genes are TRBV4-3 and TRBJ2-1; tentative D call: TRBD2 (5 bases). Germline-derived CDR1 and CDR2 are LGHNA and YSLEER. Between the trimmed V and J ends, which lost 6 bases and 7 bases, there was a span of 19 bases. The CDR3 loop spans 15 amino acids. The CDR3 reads CASSFESSQRNEQFF. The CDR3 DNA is TGCGCCAGCAGTTTTGAGTCTAGCCAACGAAATGAGCAGTTCTTC.

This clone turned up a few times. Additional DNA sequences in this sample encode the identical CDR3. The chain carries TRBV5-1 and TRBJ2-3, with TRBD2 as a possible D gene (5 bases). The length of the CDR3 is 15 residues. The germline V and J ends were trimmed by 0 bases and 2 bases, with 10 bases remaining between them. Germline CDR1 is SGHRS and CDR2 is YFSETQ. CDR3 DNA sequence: TGCGCCAGCAGCTTGGGGCTAGCTATCACAGATACGCAGTATTTT. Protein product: CASSLGLAITDTQYF.

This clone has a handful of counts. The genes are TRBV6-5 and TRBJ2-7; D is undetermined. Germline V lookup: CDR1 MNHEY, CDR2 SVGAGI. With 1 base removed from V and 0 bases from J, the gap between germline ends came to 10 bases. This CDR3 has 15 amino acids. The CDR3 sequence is CASSYFAGSSYEQYF. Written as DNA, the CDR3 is TGTGCCAGCAGTTACTTCGCAGGTAGCTCCTACGAGCAGTACTTC.

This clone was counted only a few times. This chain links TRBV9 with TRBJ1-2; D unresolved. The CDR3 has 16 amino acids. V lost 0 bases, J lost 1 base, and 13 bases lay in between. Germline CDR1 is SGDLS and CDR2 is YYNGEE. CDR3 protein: CASSVAPANLNYGYTF. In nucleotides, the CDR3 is TGTGCCAGCAGCGTAGCGCCCGCTAACCTTAACTATGGCTACACCTTC.

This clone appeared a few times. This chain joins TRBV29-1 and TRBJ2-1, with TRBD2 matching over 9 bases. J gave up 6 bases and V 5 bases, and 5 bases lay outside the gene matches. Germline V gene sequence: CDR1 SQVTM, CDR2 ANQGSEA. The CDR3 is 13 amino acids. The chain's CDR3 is CSVSSGIGNEQFF. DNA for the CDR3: TGCAGCGTTTCTAGCGGGATTGGCAATGAGCAGTTCTTC.

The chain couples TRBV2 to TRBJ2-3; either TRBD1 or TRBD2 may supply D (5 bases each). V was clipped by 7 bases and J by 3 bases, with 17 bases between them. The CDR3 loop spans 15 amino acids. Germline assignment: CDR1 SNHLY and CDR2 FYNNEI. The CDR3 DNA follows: TGTGCCAGCACCGGGGACGCCCGGGCGACAGATACGCAGTATTTT. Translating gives CASTGDARATDTQYF.

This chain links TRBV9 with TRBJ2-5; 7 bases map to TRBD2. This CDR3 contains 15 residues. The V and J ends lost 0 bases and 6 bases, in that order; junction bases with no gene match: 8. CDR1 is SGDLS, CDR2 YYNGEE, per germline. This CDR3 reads CASSVAGGPGKTQYF. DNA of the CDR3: TGTGCCAGCAGCGTAGCGGGAGGCCCCGGGAAGACCCAGTACTTC.

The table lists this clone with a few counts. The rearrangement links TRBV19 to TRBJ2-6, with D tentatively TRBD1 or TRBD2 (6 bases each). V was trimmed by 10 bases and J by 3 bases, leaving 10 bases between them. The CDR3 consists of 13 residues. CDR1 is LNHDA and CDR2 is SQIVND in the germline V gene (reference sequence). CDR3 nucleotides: TGTGCCACCGGGGGCATTGGGGCCAACGTCCTGACTTTC. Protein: CATGGIGANVLTF.

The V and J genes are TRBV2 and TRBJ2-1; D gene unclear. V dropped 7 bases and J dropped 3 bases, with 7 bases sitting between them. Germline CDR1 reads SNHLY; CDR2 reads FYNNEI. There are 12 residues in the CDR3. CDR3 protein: CASMNYYNEQFF. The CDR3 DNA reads TGTGCCAGCATGAATTACTACAATGAGCAGTTCTTC.

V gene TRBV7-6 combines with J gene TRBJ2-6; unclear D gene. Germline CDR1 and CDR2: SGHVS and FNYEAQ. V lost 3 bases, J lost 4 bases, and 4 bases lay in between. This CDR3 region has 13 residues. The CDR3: CASSFPGANVLTF. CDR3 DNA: TGTGCCAGCAGCTTCCCAGGGGCCAACGTCCTGACTTTC. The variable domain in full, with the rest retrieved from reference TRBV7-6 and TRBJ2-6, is GAGVSQSPRYKVTKRGQDVALRCDPISGHVSLYWYRQALGQGPEFLTYFNYEAQQDKSGLPNDRFSAERPEGSISTLTIQRTEQRDSAMYRCASSFPGANVLTFGAGSRLTVL.

CDR3 nucleotide sequence: TGCAGCGTGGCGGGTTTATCCGGGGAGCTGTTTTTT. Encoded protein: CSVAGLSGELFF. This chain joins TRBV29-1 and TRBJ2-2; TRBD2 is a possible D gene (5 bases). Deletions cut 6 bases from V and 6 bases from J, with 11 bases between. This CDR3 is built from 12 residues. CDR1 is SQVTM and CDR2 is ANQGSEA in the germline V gene.

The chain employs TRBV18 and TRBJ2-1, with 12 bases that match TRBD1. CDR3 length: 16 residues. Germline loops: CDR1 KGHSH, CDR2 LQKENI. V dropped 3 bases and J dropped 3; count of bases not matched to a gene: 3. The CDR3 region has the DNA TGTGCCAGCTCACCGGGGGACAGGGGGCTCTACAATGAGCAGTTCTTC. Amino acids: CASSPGDRGLYNEQFF.

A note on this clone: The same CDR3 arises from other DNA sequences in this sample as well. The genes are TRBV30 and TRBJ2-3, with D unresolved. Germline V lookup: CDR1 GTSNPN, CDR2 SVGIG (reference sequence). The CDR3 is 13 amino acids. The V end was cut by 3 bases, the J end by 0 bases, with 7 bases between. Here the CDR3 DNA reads TGTGCCTGGAGGGGTACTAGCACAGATACGCAGTATTTT. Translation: CAWRGTSTDTQYF.

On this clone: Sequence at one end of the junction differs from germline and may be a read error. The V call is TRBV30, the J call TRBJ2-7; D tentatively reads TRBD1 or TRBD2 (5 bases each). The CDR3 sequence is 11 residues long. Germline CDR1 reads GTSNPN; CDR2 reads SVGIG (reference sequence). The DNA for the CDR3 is TGTGCCTGGAGTGCCCGGGGCGAGGAGTACTTC. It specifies CAWSARGEEYF. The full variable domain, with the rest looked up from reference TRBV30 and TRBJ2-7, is SQTIHQWPATLVQPVGSPLSLECTVEGTSNPNLYWYRQAAGRGLQLLFYSVGIGQISSEVPQNLSASRPQDRQFILSSKKLLLSDSGFYLCAWSARGEEYFGPGTRLTVT.

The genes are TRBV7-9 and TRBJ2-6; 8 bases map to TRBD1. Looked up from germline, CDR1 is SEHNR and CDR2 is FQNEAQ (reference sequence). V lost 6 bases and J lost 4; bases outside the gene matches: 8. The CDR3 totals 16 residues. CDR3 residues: CASSLDRVHGANVLTF. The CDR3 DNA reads TGTGCCAGCAGTTTGGACAGGGTTCACGGGGCCAACGTCCTGACTTTC.

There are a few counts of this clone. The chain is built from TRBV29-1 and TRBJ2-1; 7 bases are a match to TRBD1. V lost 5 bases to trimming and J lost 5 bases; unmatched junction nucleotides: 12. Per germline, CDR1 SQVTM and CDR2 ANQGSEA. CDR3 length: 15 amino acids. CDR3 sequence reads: CSVSTGLRGNNEQFF. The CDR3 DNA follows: TGCAGCGTTTCGACAGGGTTAAGGGGAAACAATGAGCAGTTCTTC.

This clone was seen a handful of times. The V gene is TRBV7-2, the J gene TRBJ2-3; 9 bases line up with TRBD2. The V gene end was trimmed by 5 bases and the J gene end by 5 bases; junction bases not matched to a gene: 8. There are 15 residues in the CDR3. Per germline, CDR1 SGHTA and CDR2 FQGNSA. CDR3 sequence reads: CASSPYSGRGDTQYF. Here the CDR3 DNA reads TGTGCCAGCAGCCCCTATAGCGGGAGAGGAGATACGCAGTATTTT.

The CDR3 bases are TGTGCCAGCAGCTTGTATGGATTTGGAAACACCATATATTTT. It specifies CASSLYGFGNTIYF. The gene calls are TRBV7-2 and TRBJ1-3; D not resolved. The CDR3 totals 14 residues. CDR1 is SGHTA, CDR2 FQGNSA, per germline. Trimming took off 3 bases at V and 3 bases at J, with 9 bases between the two ends. Full variable domain (outside the CDR3, taken from reference TRBV7-2 and TRBJ1-3): GAGVSQSPSNKVTEKGKDVELRCDPISGHTALYWYRQSLGQGLEFLIYFQGNSAPDKSGLPSDRFSAERTGGSVSTLTIQRTQQEDSAVYLCASSLYGFGNTIYFGEGSWLTVV.

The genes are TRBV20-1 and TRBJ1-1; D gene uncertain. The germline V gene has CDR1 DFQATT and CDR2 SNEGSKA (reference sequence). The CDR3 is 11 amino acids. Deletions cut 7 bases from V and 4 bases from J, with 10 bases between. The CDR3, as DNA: TGCAGTGGCCATAAGGTCACTGAAGCTTTCTTT. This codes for CSGHKVTEAFF.

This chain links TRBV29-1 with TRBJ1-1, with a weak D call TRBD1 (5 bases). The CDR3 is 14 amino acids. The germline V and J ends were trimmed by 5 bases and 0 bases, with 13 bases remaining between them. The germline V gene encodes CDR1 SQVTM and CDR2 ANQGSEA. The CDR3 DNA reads TGCAGCGTTAAGACAGTGGGGGTGAACACTGAAGCTTTCTTT. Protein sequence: CSVKTVGVNTEAFF.

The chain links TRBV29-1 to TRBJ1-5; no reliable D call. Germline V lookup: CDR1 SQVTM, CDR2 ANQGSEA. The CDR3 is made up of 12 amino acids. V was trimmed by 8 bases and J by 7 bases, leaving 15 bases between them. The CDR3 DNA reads TGCAGCTTCCGTTGGGGAAGCCAGCCCCAGCATTTT. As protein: CSFRWGSQPQHF. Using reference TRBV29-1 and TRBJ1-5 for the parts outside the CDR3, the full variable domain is SAVISQKPSRDICQRGTSLTIQCQVDSQVTMMFWYRQQPGQSLTLIATANQGSEATYESGFVIDKFPISRPNLTFSTLTVSNMSPEDSSIYLCSFRWGSQPQHFGDGTRLSIL.

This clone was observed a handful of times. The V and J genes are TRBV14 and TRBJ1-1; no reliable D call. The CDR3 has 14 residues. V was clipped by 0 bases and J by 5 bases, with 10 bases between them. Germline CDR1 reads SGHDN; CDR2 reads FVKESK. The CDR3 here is CASSQEVGVTEAFF. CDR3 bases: TGTGCCAGCAGCCAAGAGGTTGGGGTTACTGAAGCTTTCTTT. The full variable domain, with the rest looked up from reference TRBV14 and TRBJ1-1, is EAGVTQFPSHSVIEKGQTVTLRCDPISGHDNLYWYRRVMGKEIKFLLHFVKESKQDESGMPNNRFLAERTGGTYSTLKVQPAELEDSGVYFCASSQEVGVTEAFFGQGTRLTVV.